This passage covers 27 T cell receptor beta chains from one sample sequenced in a study of blood T cell repertoires in COVID-19 (dated by TCRdb to the early 2020s). The method was the immunoSEQ multiplex PCR assay. TCRdb stores this immuneACCESS table with in-frame sequences only. Part of the clones is absent; in the studies checked, under half of the shortfall reflects unresolved V genes, and no reason is known for the rest. This sample holds about 420,000 clones; roughly 90% were observed only once. About 0.91% of the sample comes from the top ten. Sequenced material: peripheral blood. Receptors originate from a man between 18 and 35 years old with COVID-19, enrolled during active disease.

The chain recombines TRBV24-1 with TRBJ1-2; 8 nucleotides agree with TRBD1. The germline V gene has CDR1 KGHDR and CDR2 SFDVKD. The CDR3 contains 13 residues. V lost 6 bases to trimming and J lost 4 bases; unmatched junction nucleotides: 3. The CDR3 DNA follows: TGTGCCACCAGTCTACAGGGGGGCTATGGCTACACCTTC. Translation: CATSLQGGYGYTF.

This chain joins TRBV29-1 and TRBJ2-1, with 13 bases matching TRBD2. V shed 4 bases, J shed 5 bases, and the junction held 8 bases outside the gene matches. Germline V gene sequence: CDR1 SQVTM, CDR2 ANQGSEA. The length of the CDR3 is 16 residues. CDR3 residues: CSVGLAGGGRNNEQFF. The CDR3 DNA reads as TGCAGCGTTGGACTAGCGGGAGGCGGGAGGAACAATGAGCAGTTCTTC.

The genes are TRBV4-1 and TRBJ1-1, with a possible D match to TRBD1 (6 bases). CDR3 size: 16 residues. Trimming took off 7 bases at V and 0 bases at J, with 18 bases between the two ends. The germline gives CDR1 MGHRA, CDR2 YSYEKL. CDR3 region: CASNRQAGAMNTEAFF. CDR3 sequence (DNA): TGCGCCAGCAACCGTCAGGCAGGGGCAATGAACACTGAAGCTTTCTTT.

The chain uses TRBV6-1 and TRBJ1-1; a possible D gene is TRBD1 (5 bases). The germline V gene encodes CDR1 MNHNS and CDR2 SASEGT. This CDR3 is 15 amino acids long. V dropped 0 bases and J dropped 1 base, with 9 bases sitting between them. The CDR3 loop is CASSEALQGNTEAFF. CDR3 nucleotides: TGTGCCAGCAGTGAAGCGCTCCAGGGGAACACTGAAGCTTTCTTT.

V gene TRBV24-1 combines with J gene TRBJ1-5, with 9 positions matching TRBD1. Trimming took 5 bases from V and 5 from J; bases not matched to a gene: 6. This CDR3 spans 15 amino acids. The germline gives CDR1 KGHDR, CDR2 SFDVKD. The CDR3 loop is CATSGGTGKDQPQHF. Here the CDR3 DNA reads TGTGCCACCAGTGGGGGGACAGGGAAGGATCAGCCCCAGCATTTT.

The J gene is TRBJ1-2, the V gene TRBV9; tentative D call: TRBD1 (6 bases). V was pared by 7 bases and J by 8 bases, with 12 bases between. CDR3 length: 11 amino acids. Germline values: CDR1 SGDLS, CDR2 YYNGEE. DNA of the CDR3: TGTGCCAGCGACCGAGGGGGAGGCTACACCTTC. Protein product: CASDRGGGYTF.

This sequence joins TRBV6-5 and TRBJ2-7, with a weak D call TRBD2 (6 bases). This CDR3 contains 13 residues. The germline V gene encodes CDR1 MNHEY and CDR2 SVGAGI. Trimming removed 6 bases at V and 0 bases at J, with 9 bases between. The CDR3 loop reads CASRTGGSYEQYF. As DNA, the CDR3 is TGTGCCAGCAGGACCGGGGGCTCCTACGAGCAGTACTTC.

V usage is TRBV2 and J usage is TRBJ2-5; TRBD2 is a possible D gene (7 bases). Germline V lookup: CDR1 SNHLY, CDR2 FYNNEI. The CDR3 totals 14 residues. With 6 bases removed from V and 4 bases from J, the gap between germline ends came to 15 bases. This CDR3 is CASSPLGGPETQYF. CDR3 DNA sequence: TGTGCCAGCAGCCCCCTCGGGGGGCCAGAGACCCAGTACTTC.

This clone was observed once. The chain couples TRBV6-5 to TRBJ2-3; 8 bases are shared with TRBD1. Germline V gives CDR1 MNHEY, CDR2 SVGAGI. The CDR3 length is 15 residues. Losses at the gene ends were 10 bases for V and 2 bases for J; bases not matched to a gene: 11. The CDR3 nucleotides are TGTGCCACCATCCGGGACAGGACAGACACAGATACGCAGTATTTT. It specifies CATIRDRTDTDTQYF.

This clone was counted only a few times. The chain combines TRBV2 with TRBJ2-1; D might be TRBD1 (5 bases). From germline, CDR1 is SNHLY and CDR2 FYNNEI. CDR3 length equals 12 residues. Trimming cost V 7 bases and J 5 bases, with 9 bases left between them. This chain's CDR3 is CASTRQNNEQFF. In DNA, the CDR3 is TGTGCCAGCACCCGACAGAACAATGAGCAGTTCTTC.

The rearrangement links TRBV19 to TRBJ1-2, with 11 bases fitting TRBD1. V lost 9 bases and J lost 8; bases outside the gene matches: 5. The CDR3 consists of 12 residues. Germline CDR1 is LNHDA and CDR2 is SQIVND (reference sequence). CDR3 sequence reads: CASRTGGRGYTF. In DNA, the CDR3 is TGTGCCAGCCGGACAGGGGGCAGAGGCTACACCTTC.

The V and J genes are TRBV5-4 and TRBJ2-1; D possibly corresponds to TRBD2 (6 bases). V shed 10 bases and J shed 0 bases, with 17 bases lying between them. Per the germline V gene, CDR1 is SGHNT and CDR2 is YYREEE (reference sequence). The CDR3 loop spans 15 amino acids. The CDR3 DNA follows: TGTGCCGTTTGGGGGGAACAACGCTCCTACAATGAGCAGTTCTTC. Its protein is CAVWGEQRSYNEQFF.

This chain links TRBV7-6 with TRBJ2-1; a possible D gene is TRBD2 (5 bases). The CDR3 runs 15 residues. CDR1 is SGHVS and CDR2 is FNYEAQ in the germline V gene. Trimming took off 0 bases at V and 5 bases at J, with 11 bases between the two ends. For the CDR3, the DNA is TGTGCCAGCAGCTTAGCGGCCACTAGGGACAATGAGCAGTTCTTC. Translated: CASSLAATRDNEQFF.

This clone is a singleton in its sample. V and J are TRBV12-3 or TRBV12-4 and TRBJ2-3, with D perhaps matching TRBD2 (6 bases). This CDR3 has 13 residues. Trimming took 2 bases from V and 4 from J, leaving 7 bases between them. The CDR3 loop reads CASSLSGADTQYF. CDR3 coding DNA: TGTGCCAGCAGTTTATCGGGGGCAGATACGCAGTATTTT.

The V call is TRBV7-9, the J call TRBJ2-3, with 7 positions matching TRBD1. With V trimmed by 4 bases and J by 6 bases, 13 bases remained unmatched. Germline V gene sequence: CDR1 SEHNR, CDR2 FQNEAQ (reference sequence). CDR3 length equals 16 residues. CDR3 sequence (DNA): TGTGCCAGCAGCTCAAGACAGGGAGACGGGTCGGATACGCAGTATTTT. Residues: CASSSRQGDGSDTQYF.

This chain joins TRBV10-3 and TRBJ1-2, with D uncertain. V lost 0 bases and J lost 7, with 6 bases in between. CDR3 size: 12 residues. Germline V lookup: CDR1 ENHRY, CDR2 SYGVKD. The CDR3 here is CAISESTGGYTF. The CDR3 DNA reads as TGTGCCATCAGTGAGTCCACCGGTGGCTACACCTTC.

The rearrangement uses TRBV3-1 (or the pseudogene TRBV3-2) and TRBJ2-1; 7 bases align to TRBD2. Germline values: CDR1 LGHDT, CDR2 YNNKEL (reference sequence). After removal of 5 bases from V and 8 bases from J, the junction contained 15 bases not matched to a gene. CDR3 length equals 16 residues. The CDR3 nucleotides read TGTGCCAGCAGCGTAGACCCGTGGGGGGGTCTCGATGAGCAGTTCTTC. Amino acid sequence: CASSVDPWGGLDEQFF.

The chain is built from TRBV12-5 and TRBJ2-5, with TRBD2 as a possible D gene (5 bases). Germline CDR1 LGHNT, CDR2 FRNRAP. The V end lost 2 bases, the J end lost 5 bases, and 12 bases lay between the germline ends. The CDR3 is 14 residues long. The CDR3 DNA sequence: TGTGCTAGTGGTTTGTGGGCTAGCCTGGAGACCCAGTACTTC. Its protein product is CASGLWASLETQYF.

The V and J genes are TRBV19 and TRBJ1-1; 11 bases match TRBD1. CDR1 is LNHDA and CDR2 is SQIVND in the germline V gene (reference sequence). This CDR3 is 15 amino acids long. Trimming removed 5 bases from V and 6 bases from J; junction bases left unmatched: 8. In DNA form, the CDR3 reads TGTGCCAGTAGTCCGTGGACAGGGGGCGGGGCTGAAGCTTTCTTT. Translated: CASSPWTGGGAEAFF.

DNA of the CDR3: TGTGCCAGCAGCTCCTCCGGGACACGGGGCACTGAAGCTTTCTTT. Amino acid sequence: CASSSSGTRGTEAFF. This chain uses TRBV11-2 with TRBJ1-1, with D tentatively TRBD1 (6 bases). The V gene lost 4 bases and the J gene lost 4 bases, with 16 bases spanning the gap. CDR3 length: 15 amino acids. The germline V gene encodes CDR1 SGHAT and CDR2 FQNNGV.

The chain is built from TRBV5-1 and TRBJ1-2, with D possibly matching TRBD1 (5 bases). Per germline, CDR1 SGHRS and CDR2 YFSETQ. The CDR3 contains 15 residues. Trimming took off 1 base at V and 6 bases at J, with 16 bases between the two ends. The CDR3 region has the DNA TGCGCCAGCAGCTTGCAAAACTCCGGGACTGATGGCTACACCTTC. Amino acids: CASSLQNSGTDGYTF.

This clone occurred once. The rearrangement links TRBV5-1 to TRBJ1-2; D unclear. The germline gives CDR1 SGHRS, CDR2 YFSETQ. Trimming took off 5 bases at V and 4 bases at J, with 18 bases between the two ends. This CDR3 is 15 amino acids long. DNA of the CDR3: TGCGCCAGCAGTATCGGGAGTGCCGGGCCCTATGGCTACACCTTC. This translates into CASSIGSAGPYGYTF.

The rearrangement uses TRBV2 and TRBJ2-4; no clear D gene. The germline V and J ends were trimmed by 3 bases and 5 bases, with 5 bases remaining between them. The CDR3 totals 12 residues. Germline V lookup: CDR1 SNHLY, CDR2 FYNNEI. CDR3 in amino acids: CASSDRQNIQYF. CDR3 nucleotide sequence: TGTGCCAGCAGTGACAGGCAAAACATTCAGTACTTC.

The chain links TRBV5-4 to TRBJ2-3; 11 bases fit TRBD2. After removal of 5 bases from V and 5 bases from J, the junction contained 7 bases not matched to a gene. In germline, CDR1 is SGHNT, CDR2 YYREEE (reference sequence). CDR3 length: 15 residues. The CDR3 region has the DNA TGTGCCAGCAGTAAGACTAGCGGGAAGGTAGATACGCAGTATTTT. Amino acid sequence: CASSKTSGKVDTQYF.

The chain is built from TRBV30 and TRBJ1-6; TRBD1 might be the D (5 bases). Between the trimmed V and J ends, which lost 1 base and 12 bases, there was a span of 19 bases. Germline V gene lookup returns CDR1 GTSNPN and CDR2 SVGIG (reference sequence). This CDR3 comprises 15 residues. This chain's CDR3 is CAWSGGLPGGGPLHF. The CDR3 DNA is TGTGCCTGGAGTGGAGGACTCCCCGGGGGGGGACCCCTCCACTTT.

CDR3 sequence reads: CASSLGVDTQYF. CDR3 DNA sequence: TGTGCCAGCAGCTTAGGCGTAGATACGCAGTATTTT. V gene TRBV13 combines with J gene TRBJ2-3; D remains ambiguous. The CDR3 loop spans 12 amino acids. Germline values: CDR1 PRHDT, CDR2 FYEKMQ (reference sequence). Deletions cut 0 bases from V and 5 bases from J, with 3 bases between.

On this clone itself: Possible read error: a much larger clone is one base away. The gene calls are TRBV9 and TRBJ1-4; D may be TRBD1 (6 bases). V shed 0 bases and J shed 3 bases, with 6 bases lying between them. This CDR3 is built from 14 residues. Germline assignment: CDR1 SGDLS and CDR2 YYNGEE. The CDR3 spells CASSVGTANEKLFF. CDR3 coding DNA: TGTGCCAGCAGCGTAGGGACAGCTAATGAAAAACTGTTTTTT. Based on the CDR3 plus reference TRBV9 and TRBJ1-4, the full variable domain is DSGVTQTPKHLITATGQRVTLRCSPRSGDLSVYWYQQSLDQGLQFLIQYYNGEERAKGNILERFSAQQFPDLHSELNLSSLELGDSALYFCASSVGTANEKLFFGSGTQLSVL.